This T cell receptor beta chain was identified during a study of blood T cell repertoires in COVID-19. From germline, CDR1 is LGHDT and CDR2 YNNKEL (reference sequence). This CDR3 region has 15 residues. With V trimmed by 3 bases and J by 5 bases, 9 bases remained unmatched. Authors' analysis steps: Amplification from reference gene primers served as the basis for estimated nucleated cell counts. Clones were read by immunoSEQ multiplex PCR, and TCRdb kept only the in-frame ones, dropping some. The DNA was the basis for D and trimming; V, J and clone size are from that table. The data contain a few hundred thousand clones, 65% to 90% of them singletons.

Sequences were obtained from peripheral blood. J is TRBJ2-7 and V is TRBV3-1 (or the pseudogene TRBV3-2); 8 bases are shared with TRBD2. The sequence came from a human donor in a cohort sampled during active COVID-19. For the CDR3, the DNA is TGTGCCAGCAGCCAGTTGCGGGGGGCTTCGGACGAGCAGTACTTC. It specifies CASSQLRGASDEQYF.